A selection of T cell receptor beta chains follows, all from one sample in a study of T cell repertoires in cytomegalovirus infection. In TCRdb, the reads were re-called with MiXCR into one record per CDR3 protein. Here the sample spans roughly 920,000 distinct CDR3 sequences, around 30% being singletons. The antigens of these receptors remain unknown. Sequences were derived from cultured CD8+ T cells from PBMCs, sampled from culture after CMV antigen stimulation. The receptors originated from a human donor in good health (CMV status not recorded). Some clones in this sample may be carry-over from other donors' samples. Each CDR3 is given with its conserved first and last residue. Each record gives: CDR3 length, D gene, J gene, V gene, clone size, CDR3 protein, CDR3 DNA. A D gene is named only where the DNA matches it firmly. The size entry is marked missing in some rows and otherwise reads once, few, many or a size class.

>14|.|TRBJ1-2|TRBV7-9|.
CASSFSSAYYGYTF
TGTGCCAGCAGCTTTTCCTCGGCTTACTATGGCTACACCTTC
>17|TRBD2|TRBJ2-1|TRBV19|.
CASSPISGGALYNEQFF
TGTGCCAGTAGTCCAATTAGCGGGGGGGCCCTGTACAATGAGCAGTTCTTC
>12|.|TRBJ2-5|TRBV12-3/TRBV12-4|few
CASSLNPETQYF
TGTGCCAGCAGTTTGAACCCGGAGACCCAGTACTTC
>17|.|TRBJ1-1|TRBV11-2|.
CASSLIPRDNQNTEAFF
TGTGCCAGCAGCTTAATCCCGAGGGACAACCAGAACACTGAAGCTTTCTTT
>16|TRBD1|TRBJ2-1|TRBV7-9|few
CASSLAATGLRNEQFF
TGTGCCAGCAGCTTAGCTGCGACAGGGCTTCGCAATGAGCAGTTCTTC
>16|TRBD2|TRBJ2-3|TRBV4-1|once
CASRFRTSGVADTQYF
TGCGCCAGCAGGTTCCGGACTAGCGGGGTTGCAGATACGCAGTATTTT
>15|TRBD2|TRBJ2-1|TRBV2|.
CASSEWLAAGNEQFF
TGTGCCAGCAGTGAGTGGCTAGCGGCCGGTAATGAGCAGTTCTTC
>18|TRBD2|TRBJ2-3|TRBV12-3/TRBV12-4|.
CASSLLAGGKFSTDTQYF
TGTGCCAGCAGTTTACTAGCGGGGGGGAAGTTTAGCACAGATACGCAGTATTTT
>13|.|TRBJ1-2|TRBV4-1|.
CASSQDRRYGYTF
TGCGCCAGCAGCCAAGATAGACGGTATGGCTACACCTTC
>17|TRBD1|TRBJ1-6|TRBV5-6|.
CASSLDSQGAYNSPLHF
TGTGCCAGCAGCTTGGATTCGCAGGGGGCCTATAATTCACCCCTCCACTTT
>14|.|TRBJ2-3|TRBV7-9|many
CASSHLTTTNTQYF
TGTGCCAGCAGCCACTTGACGACAACCAATACGCAGTATTTT
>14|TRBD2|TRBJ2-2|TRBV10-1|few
CASNLSGDTGELFF
TGCGCCAGCAACCTTAGCGGGGACACCGGGGAGCTGTTTTTT
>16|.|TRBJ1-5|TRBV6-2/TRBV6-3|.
CASRYRTAIPGQPQHF
TGTGCCAGCAGATACCGGACAGCCATCCCGGGTCAGCCCCAGCATTTT
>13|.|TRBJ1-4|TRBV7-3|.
CASSLGPGEKLFF
TGTGCCAGCAGCTTAGGTCCGGGTGAAAAACTGTTTTTT
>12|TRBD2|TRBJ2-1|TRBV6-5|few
CASVSSGGADFF
TGTGCCTCCGTGTCTAGCGGGGGGGCGGACTTCTTC
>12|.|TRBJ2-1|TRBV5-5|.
CASTWGVNEQFF
TGTGCCAGCACCTGGGGGGTCAATGAGCAGTTCTTC
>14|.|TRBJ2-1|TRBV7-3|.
CASSPDSGSNEQFF
TGTGCCAGCAGCCCTGACTCGGGGTCCAATGAGCAGTTCTTC
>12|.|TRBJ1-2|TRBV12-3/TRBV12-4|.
CASTSGPPGYTF
TGTGCCAGCACCTCGGGTCCCCCCGGATACACCTTC
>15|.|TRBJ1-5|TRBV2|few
CASSDPDVRNQPQHF
TGTGCCAGCAGTGACCCGGACGTCCGCAATCAGCCCCAGCATTTT